This TCR beta chain was profiled in a study of molecular identifiers for immune sequencing clone quantification. This clonotype has a handful of counts. The target antigen is unknown. The CDR3 is 16 residues long. Germline CDR1 MNHEY, CDR2 SVGEGT. V dropped 2 bases and J dropped 8; count of bases not matched to a gene: 10. Previously described methods and listed TCR primers were employed for the bulk TCR libraries. Each CDR3 protein is one row after TCRdb ran MiXCR on the PCR reads. The table has over 300,000 distinct CDR3 sequences, 24% seen once. General study points: Clonotypes surpassing 20 RNA copies contained over 97% of effector molecules, versus under 1% in naive cells.

The sequencing input was naive CD8+ T cells from blood, with Jurkat cell RNA spiked in. Described subset: FACS-sorted CD8+CD4-CCR7+CD45RA+ naive T cells. This rearrangement joins TRBV6-2 or TRBV6-3 to TRBJ2-1; 9 bases line up with TRBD1. The clonotype was recovered from a human donor in good health. Some libraries in this study had Jurkat cell RNA spiked in. The CDR3 bases are TGTGCCAGCAGTTACAGCGCCGGGACAGGGTTTTATGAGCAGTTCTTC. Translated: CASSYSAGTGFYEQFF.